The 12 T cell receptor beta chains in this list originate from one sample, sequenced in a study of blood T cell repertoires in COVID-19. TCRdb's copy holds only in-frame clones and misses some; the assay was immunoSEQ multiplex PCR. The sample shows about 110,000 clones, around 85% of them seen only once. The sample comprised peripheral blood. The receptors stem from a man in his 70s with active or convalescent COVID-19.

V usage is TRBV6-5 and J usage is TRBJ2-3; 8 bases are a match to TRBD1. With 6 bases clipped from V and 2 bases from J, the junction kept 4 bases outside the gene matches. This CDR3 region has 14 residues. Germline V gene lookup returns CDR1 MNHEY and CDR2 SVGAGI. The CDR3 nucleotides read TGTGCCAGCAGCTTGGGACAGGACACAGATACGCAGTATTTT. It encodes CASSLGQDTDTQYF.

This chain joins TRBV27 and TRBJ1-6, with D uncertain. This CDR3 contains 13 residues. Trimming took off 6 bases at V and 5 bases at J, with 8 bases between the two ends. Germline V gives CDR1 MNHEY, CDR2 SMNVEV (reference sequence). CDR3 loop: CASSNIDNSPLHF. The CDR3 nucleotides are TGTGCCAGCAGCAACATTGATAATTCACCCCTCCACTTT.

The V call is TRBV13, the J call TRBJ2-2, with D perhaps TRBD1 (6 bases). The CDR3 consists of 16 residues. Looked up from germline, CDR1 is PRHDT and CDR2 is FYEKMQ (reference sequence). V was trimmed by 0 bases and J by 1 base, leaving 9 bases between them. The CDR3 loop reads CASSLGGAWNTGELFF. The DNA for the CDR3 is TGTGCCAGCAGCTTAGGGGGGGCTTGGAACACCGGGGAGCTGTTTTTT. The full variable domain, its missing parts supplied by reference TRBV13 and TRBJ2-2, is AAGVIQSPRHLIKEKRETATLKCYPIPRHDTVYWYQQGPGQDPQFLISFYEKMQSDKGSIPDRFSAQQFSDYHSELNMSSLELGDSALYFCASSLGGAWNTGELFFGEGSRLTVL.

This sequence joins TRBV10-1 and TRBJ2-1; TRBD2 is a possible D gene (6 bases). This CDR3 is 14 amino acids long. Germline CDR1 reads WNHNN; CDR2 reads SYGVQD (reference sequence). The V end was cut by 6 bases, the J end by 5 bases, with 14 bases between. The CDR3 region has the DNA TGCGCCAGCAGACGGGAGTTGGGTGACAATGAGCAGTTCTTC. As protein: CASRRELGDNEQFF.

The gene calls are TRBV5-6 and TRBJ2-7; TRBD1 agrees at 9 bases. After removal of 3 bases from V and 3 bases from J, the junction contained 1 base not matched to a gene. CDR1 is SGHDT, CDR2 YYEEEE, per germline. The CDR3 totals 13 residues. The CDR3 coding sequence is TGTGCCAGCAGCTCGACAGGGGGCTACGAGCAGTACTTC. Translated, it gives CASSSTGGYEQYF.

The chain combines TRBV24-1 with TRBJ2-1; weak D call: TRBD2 (5 bases). Germline lookup yields CDR1 KGHDR and CDR2 SFDVKD. This CDR3 has 14 amino acids. V lost 3 bases and J lost 8, with 13 bases in between. CDR3 sequence reads: CATSDGRWEHEQFF. DNA of the CDR3: TGTGCCACCAGTGATGGCCGATGGGAGCATGAGCAGTTCTTC.

The chain carries TRBV7-6 and TRBJ2-3; 9 bases are a match to TRBD2. Germline CDR1 and CDR2: SGHVS and FNYEAQ. The CDR3 spans 16 residues. J was trimmed by 0 bases and V by 5 bases; bases with no gene match: 6. The CDR3 bases are TGTGCCAGCAGCCCCCGAGCGGGAGGAAGCACAGATACGCAGTATTTT. This sequence encodes CASSPRAGGSTDTQYF.

The rearrangement links TRBV5-1 to TRBJ2-7; 9 bases match TRBD1. Germline CDR1 is SGHRS and CDR2 is YFSETQ. The CDR3 totals 15 residues. V shed 3 bases, J shed 3 bases, and the junction held 7 bases outside the gene matches. CDR3 DNA: TGCGCCAGCAGCTCCCCGACAGGGGGGGACTACGAGCAGTACTTC. Translated, it gives CASSSPTGGDYEQYF.

The chain combines TRBV19 with TRBJ2-3; TRBD2 aligns across 12 bases. Germline V gene lookup returns CDR1 LNHDA and CDR2 SQIVND (reference sequence). V was clipped by 9 bases and J by 6 bases; unmatched bases: 7. This CDR3 has 14 amino acids. The CDR3 sequence: CASGRLAGEDTQYF. The DNA for the CDR3 is TGTGCCAGCGGTCGACTAGCGGGGGAGGATACGCAGTATTTT.

CDR3 residues: CASSPGTGAGSPLHF. The DNA of the CDR3 is TGCGCCAGCAGCCCAGGCACAGGGGCAGGATCACCCCTCCACTTT. This chain joins TRBV5-1 and TRBJ1-6, with TRBD1 matching over 7 bases. Trimming took 4 bases from V and 10 from J; bases not matched to a gene: 11. Germline CDR1 SGHRS, CDR2 YFSETQ. The CDR3 contains 15 residues.

The J gene is TRBJ1-5, the V gene TRBV6-5; 8 nucleotides line up with TRBD1. Germline-derived CDR1 and CDR2 are MNHEY and SVGAGI. Trimming removed 5 bases from V and 7 bases from J; junction bases left unmatched: 4. The CDR3 contains 13 residues. For the CDR3, the DNA is TGTGCCAGCAGTCAGGGGGCAGGACAGCCCCAGCATTTT. This translates into CASSQGAGQPQHF.

This clone was found once. CDR3 in amino acids: CASSSRGLAGVRGEQYF. DNA for the CDR3: TGTGCCAGCAGCTCCCGAGGACTAGCGGGAGTAAGGGGCGAGCAGTACTTC. This rearrangement joins TRBV21-1 to TRBJ2-7; TRBD2, as called in the table, went unchecked against the DNA. TRBV21-1 is labeled a pseudogene. The CDR3 sequence is 17 residues long.